These 29 T cell receptor beta chains originate from one sample sequenced in a study of blood T cell repertoires in COVID-19. TCRdb keeps only in-frame clones here, not all; method: immunoSEQ multiplex PCR. The data hold some 200,000 clones, with roughly nine tenths observed a single time. The material sequenced was peripheral blood. These receptors came from a man aged 25 to 40 with acute or convalescent COVID-19.

The J gene is TRBJ1-2, the V gene TRBV11-2; perhaps TRBD1 as D (6 bases). The germline CDR1 and CDR2 sequences are SGHAT and FQNNGV. CDR3 length: 14 amino acids. Trimming left V 10 bases short and J 7 bases short, with 22 bases between. CDR3 loop: CAISKEPRGTGYTF. In DNA, the CDR3 is TGTGCCATAAGCAAAGAACCCAGGGGTACTGGCTACACCTTC.

The genes are TRBV28 and TRBJ1-6; D is uncertain. The V end lost 3 bases, the J end lost 7 bases, and 7 bases lay between the germline ends. CDR1 and CDR2 from the germline V gene are MDHEN and SYDVKM. The CDR3 covers 13 residues. This CDR3 is CASSFGGNSPLHF. CDR3 sequence (DNA): TGTGCCAGCAGTTTCGGCGGGAATTCACCCCTCCACTTT.

CDR3 nucleotides: TGTGCCAGTACCCGGACTAGCGGGAGATGGAATGAGCAGTTCTTC. Translating it yields CASTRTSGRWNEQFF. J is TRBJ2-1 and V is TRBV19; 13 nucleotides line up with TRBD2. CDR3 length: 15 amino acids. The germline V gene has CDR1 LNHDA and CDR2 SQIVND (reference sequence). J gave up 7 bases and V 7 bases, and 7 bases lay outside the gene matches.

This clone was detected a few times. V gene TRBV30 combines with J gene TRBJ2-7, with 8 bases aligning to TRBD1. The ends lost 3 bases at V and 6 bases at J; junction bases unmatched: 1. CDR3 size: 11 residues. The germline V gene encodes CDR1 GTSNPN and CDR2 SVGIG (reference sequence). CDR3 protein: CAWSTGGEQYF. As DNA, the CDR3 is TGTGCCTGGAGCACAGGGGGCGAGCAGTACTTC.

The rearrangement joins TRBV11-1 to TRBJ2-1, with TRBD2 as a possible D gene (5 bases). The CDR3 totals 14 residues. Germline CDR1 and CDR2: SGHAT and FQDESV (reference sequence). Trimming removed 9 bases at V and 0 bases at J, with 12 bases between. The CDR3 reads CASEEVSSYNEQFF. CDR3 bases: TGTGCCAGTGAGGAGGTTAGCTCCTACAATGAGCAGTTCTTC.

The chain carries TRBV2 and TRBJ2-7, with 9 bases aligning to TRBD1. Looked up from germline, CDR1 is SNHLY and CDR2 is FYNNEI. The V gene end was trimmed by 6 bases and the J gene end by 5 bases; junction bases not matched to a gene: 14. CDR3 length equals 16 residues. The CDR3, as DNA: TGTGCCAGCAGCGGAGGGATACGACAGGGGGAAAACGAGCAGTACTTC. Translated, it gives CASSGGIRQGENEQYF.

Only one count was recorded for this clone. The chain is built from TRBV11-1 and TRBJ2-7, with TRBD2 matching 7 bases. CDR3 length: 15 amino acids. V gave up 5 bases and J gave up 4 bases; unmatched junction bases: 11. Germline V CDR1 and CDR2: SGHAT, FQDESV (reference sequence). In DNA form, the CDR3 reads TGTGCCAGCAGCCCTCGAGGGCGGGAGATTTACGAGCAGTACTTC. The encoded protein is CASSPRGREIYEQYF.

The gene calls are TRBV7-6 and TRBJ2-5; a weak D match, TRBD1 (6 bases). V lost 5 bases and J lost 3, with 10 bases in between. The CDR3 runs 13 residues. CDR1 SGHVS and CDR2 FNYEAQ come from the germline V gene. The CDR3 loop is CASSLQGKETQYF. The CDR3 DNA reads TGTGCCAGCAGCCTACAGGGTAAAGAGACCCAGTACTTC.

The chain couples TRBV19 to TRBJ1-1; D is perhaps TRBD1 (6 bases). The CDR3 contains 14 residues. CDR1 is LNHDA and CDR2 is SQIVND in the germline V gene (reference sequence). V was shortened by 5 bases and J by 2 bases, with 12 bases between the two germline ends. DNA for the CDR3: TGTGCCAGTAGTGTACACAGGGAAAACACTGAAGCTTTCTTT. Protein product: CASSVHRENTEAFF.

This chain uses TRBV19 with TRBJ2-7; weak D call: TRBD2 (5 bases). Germline-derived CDR1 and CDR2 are LNHDA and SQIVND (reference sequence). The V end lost 1 base, the J end lost 2 bases, and 9 bases lay between the germline ends. The CDR3 is 14 amino acids. Here the CDR3 reads CASSIGLRAYEQYF. CDR3 DNA: TGTGCCAGTAGTATAGGTCTGAGGGCCTACGAGCAGTACTTC. Full variable domain (outside the CDR3, taken from reference TRBV19 and TRBJ2-7): DGGITQSPKYLFRKEGQNVTLSCEQNLNHDAMYWYRQDPGQGLRLIYYSQIVNDFQKGDIAEGYSVSREKKESFPLTVTSAQKNPTAFYLCASSIGLRAYEQYFGPGTRLTVT.

This chain links TRBV6-1 with TRBJ2-2; TRBD2 matches 8 bases. CDR3 size: 17 residues. Losses at the gene ends were 2 bases for V and 0 bases for J; bases not matched to a gene: 5. Per the germline V gene, CDR1 is MNHNS and CDR2 is SASEGT. CDR3 sequence (DNA): TGTGCCAGCAGTGAATTCGGGGGGGCATCGAACACCGGGGAGCTGTTTTTT. The encoded protein is CASSEFGGASNTGELFF.

The chain couples TRBV7-2 to TRBJ1-4; 9 bases align to TRBD1. CDR3 length: 14 amino acids. The V gene's germline CDR1 is SGHTA and CDR2 FQGNSA. Unmatched junction bases numbered 6, after V lost 5 bases and J lost 8 bases. The CDR3 reads CASSPGQGREKLFF. In DNA form, the CDR3 reads TGTGCCAGCAGCCCAGGACAGGGGAGGGAAAAACTGTTTTTT.

This clone was recorded only once. The same CDR3 is also encoded by other DNA sequences in this sample. V usage is TRBV3-1 (or the pseudogene TRBV3-2) and J usage is TRBJ1-2; no clear D gene. The V gene's germline CDR1 is LGHDT and CDR2 YNNKEL (reference sequence). The ends were cut back, 4 bases at V and 5 bases at J, with 8 bases in the middle. The CDR3 totals 12 residues. In DNA, the CDR3 is TGTGCCAGCAGCCGGCAGGATTATGGCTACACCTTC. Translating gives CASSRQDYGYTF.

This chain links TRBV28 with TRBJ1-1; TRBD1 agrees at 9 bases. V lost 3 bases and J lost 6; bases outside the gene matches: 8. There are 15 residues in the CDR3. The germline V gene encodes CDR1 MDHEN and CDR2 SYDVKM. The CDR3 DNA reads as TGTGCCAGCAGTTTGTACAGGGGGCTGGGAGCTGAAGCTTTCTTT. Protein product: CASSLYRGLGAEAFF.

This clone was seen only once. This chain links TRBV10-3 with TRBJ2-7; possible D gene TRBD2, 6 bases. Germline CDR1 ENHRY, CDR2 SYGVKD. The CDR3 is 16 residues long. The germline V and J ends were trimmed by 8 bases and 0 bases, with 20 bases remaining between them. CDR3 nucleotide sequence: TGTGCCATCGGGAAGGTGGGCGGGAAGAGCTCCTACGAGCAGTACTTC. Residues: CAIGKVGGKSSYEQYF.

The rearrangement links TRBV7-9 to TRBJ2-7; 7 bases fit TRBD2. This CDR3 comprises 17 residues. Germline V lookup: CDR1 SEHNR, CDR2 FQNEAQ (reference sequence). V dropped 5 bases and J dropped 1; count of bases not matched to a gene: 14. The CDR3 region is CASSPANLADRSYEQYF. The CDR3 DNA reads as TGTGCCAGCAGCCCCGCCAACCTAGCGGACCGTTCCTACGAGCAGTACTTC.

This sequence joins TRBV5-5 and TRBJ1-2; 11 nucleotides match TRBD1. This CDR3 is 15 amino acids long. Germline V gene data show CDR1 as SGHKS and CDR2 as YYEKEE (reference sequence). Unmatched junction bases numbered 7, after V lost 4 bases and J lost 5 bases. For the CDR3, the DNA is TGTGCCAGCAGCCTCGCCGGACAGGGGGCTTATGGCTACACCTTC. Its protein product is CASSLAGQGAYGYTF.

The chain couples TRBV15 to TRBJ2-2; 8 nucleotides agree with TRBD2. This CDR3 spans 17 amino acids. The V gene's germline CDR1 is LNHNV and CDR2 YYDKDF (reference sequence). V dropped 1 base and J dropped 0; count of bases not matched to a gene: 4. In nucleotides, the CDR3 is TGTGCCACCAGCAGAGGAGCGGGAGACCCGAACACCGGGGAGCTGTTTTTT. The encoded protein is CATSRGAGDPNTGELFF. Variable domain in full (rest from reference TRBV15 and TRBJ2-2): DAMVIQNPRYQVTQFGKPVTLSCSQTLNHNVMYWYQQKSSQAPKLLFHYYDKDFNNEADTPDNFQSRRPNTSFCFLDIRSPGLGDTAMYLCATSRGAGDPNTGELFFGEGSRLTVL.

This clone was detected once. The V and J genes are TRBV5-1 and TRBJ2-5; 11 bases fit TRBD1. Looked up from germline, CDR1 is SGHRS and CDR2 is YFSETQ. V trimming: 1 base; J trimming: 1 base; junction bases outside the gene matches: 12. The CDR3 totals 19 residues. The CDR3 here is CASSLTNGRTGGAQETQYF. For the CDR3, the DNA is TGCGCCAGCAGCTTGACCAATGGTCGGACAGGGGGCGCCCAAGAGACCCAGTACTTC.

The table lists this clone with a count of one. V is TRBV18 and J is TRBJ1-5, with a possible D match to TRBD1 (6 bases). The CDR3 sequence is 15 residues long. Germline CDR1 reads KGHSH; CDR2 reads LQKENI. The V and J ends lost 3 bases and 3 bases respectively, with 12 bases between them. Here the CDR3 DNA reads TGTGCCAGCTCACCTGGGGGCAGGACCAATCAGCCCCAGCATTTT. It yields the protein CASSPGGRTNQPQHF.

The V and J genes are TRBV27 and TRBJ2-1, with 8 bases aligning to TRBD2. This CDR3 has 13 residues. Germline CDR1 reads MNHEY; CDR2 reads SMNVEV (reference sequence). V was pared by 4 bases and J by 8 bases, with 4 bases of the junction left unmatched. CDR3 residues: CASSSKAGDEQFF. The CDR3 DNA is TGTGCCAGCAGTTCGAAAGCGGGAGATGAGCAGTTCTTC.

This clone showed up just once. V gene TRBV6-1 combines with J gene TRBJ2-7; D is uncertain. Germline loops: CDR1 MNHNS, CDR2 SASEGT. Deletions cut 3 bases from V and 0 bases from J, with 6 bases between. The CDR3 extends over 13 amino acids. CDR3 bases: TGTGCCAGCAGTGACAGACTCTCCTACGAGCAGTACTTC. Protein sequence: CASSDRLSYEQYF.

V gene TRBV19 combines with J gene TRBJ1-2, with D unresolved. There are 15 residues in the CDR3. The V end was cut by 5 bases, the J end by 4 bases, with 17 bases between. Per germline, CDR1 LNHDA and CDR2 SQIVND (reference sequence). The CDR3 bases are TGTGCCAGTAGTTTGATAGCTGTGCAAGGCTATGGCTACACCTTC. Translating gives CASSLIAVQGYGYTF.

This clone was picked up a small number of times. This sequence joins TRBV24-1 and TRBJ2-1, with D possibly TRBD2 on 5 matching bases. Germline V gives CDR1 KGHDR, CDR2 SFDVKD. The CDR3 totals 16 residues. V was pared by 0 bases and J by 7 bases, with 15 bases between. CDR3 protein: CATSDLQRRGRNEQFF. The CDR3 DNA reads as TGTGCCACCAGTGATTTGCAGAGACGGGGTCGAAATGAGCAGTTCTTC.

This clone came up once. For the CDR3, the DNA is TGTGCCAGCAGCTTGGCCGCGGGACTAGGATTAGATACGCAGTATTTT. It is translated as CASSLAAGLGLDTQYF. This chain joins TRBV5-6 and TRBJ2-3, with TRBD2 matching over 8 bases. Germline CDR1 SGHDT, CDR2 YYEEEE. V gave up 0 bases and J gave up 5 bases; unmatched junction bases: 8. The CDR3 is 16 amino acids.

This clone was found once. The chain is built from TRBV30 and TRBJ1-6; D unresolved. The CDR3 spans 14 residues. V dropped 1 base and J dropped 5 bases, with 9 bases sitting between them. Germline-derived CDR1 and CDR2 are GTSNPN and SVGIG (reference sequence). CDR3 protein: CAWSAPSDNSPLHF. Written as DNA, the CDR3 is TGTGCCTGGAGTGCCCCGTCCGATAATTCACCCCTCCACTTT.

V gene TRBV9 combines with J gene TRBJ1-1, with D possibly TRBD1 on 6 matching bases. In germline, CDR1 is SGDLS, CDR2 YYNGEE. The CDR3 covers 14 residues. V was shortened by 2 bases and J by 3 bases, with 11 bases between the two germline ends. The CDR3 DNA is TGTGCCAGCAGCGTGATCAGGGGTGACACTGAAGCTTTCTTT. Translated, it gives CASSVIRGDTEAFF. Full variable domain (outside the CDR3, taken from reference TRBV9 and TRBJ1-1): DSGVTQTPKHLITATGQRVTLRCSPRSGDLSVYWYQQSLDQGLQFLIQYYNGEERAKGNILERFSAQQFPDLHSELNLSSLELGDSALYFCASSVIRGDTEAFFGQGTRLTVV.

This clone has only one observation. V is TRBV28 and J is TRBJ2-1; the D gene is possibly TRBD1 (6 bases). Germline V gene data show CDR1 as MDHEN and CDR2 as SYDVKM. Trimming took 7 bases from V and 5 from J, leaving 18 bases between them. The CDR3 spans 15 residues. DNA of the CDR3: TGTGCCAGCAACATCCAACAGGGTGGGAACAATGAGCAGTTCTTC. It translates to CASNIQQGGNNEQFF.

The rearrangement joins TRBV7-8 to TRBJ2-1, with D possibly being TRBD2 (5 bases). The germline V and J ends were trimmed by 5 bases and 7 bases, with 18 bases remaining between them. The CDR3 has 15 amino acids. The germline V gene has CDR1 SGHVS and CDR2 FQNEAQ. CDR3 region: CASSRNGRVGNEQFF. DNA for the CDR3: TGTGCCAGCAGCCGTAATGGGCGGGTGGGAAATGAGCAGTTCTTC.